Listed here are 3 T cell receptor beta chains from one sample, sequenced in a study of blood T cells in healthy people across ages. Together with a sample-barcoded 5' primer, a J-beta primer mix was included in a second PCR lasting about 7 to 12 cycles. TCRdb analysed the 5' RACE reads with MiXCR anew, one entry per CDR3 protein. The data show fewer than 900,000 distinct CDR3 sequences, with around half seen just once and around a third held by the top ten. The sequencing input was blood. The receptors derive from a woman aged 55-69 years in good health.

The chain uses TRBV27 and TRBJ2-1, with 7 bases that match TRBD2. The ends lost 5 bases at V and 6 bases at J; junction bases unmatched: 10. The CDR3 sequence is 15 residues long. Germline V gene sequence: CDR1 MNHEY, CDR2 SMNVEV (reference sequence). This CDR3 is CASSPIREALNEQFF. The CDR3, as DNA: TGTGCCAGCAGTCCCATCCGGGAGGCCCTCAATGAGCAGTTCTTC.

This chain joins TRBV5-5 and TRBJ1-6; 8 positions agree with TRBD1. V shed 4 bases and J 9 bases; nucleotides not matched to a gene: 6. Germline lookup yields CDR1 SGHKS and CDR2 YYEKEE (reference sequence). CDR3 size: 14 residues. The CDR3, as DNA: TGTGCCAGCAGCGTGACAGGGGAATCTTCACCCCTCCACTTT. Its translation is CASSVTGESSPLHF.

Comment on this clonotype: A read error may produce the germline difference seen at one junction end. The chain uses TRBV4-3 and TRBJ1-2, with no clear D. Germline loops: CDR1 LGHNA, CDR2 YSLEER. CDR3 length: 14 residues. The CDR3 here is CASSQDRVNYGCTF. DNA for the CDR3: TGCGCCAGCAGCCAAGATCGGGTAAACTATGGCTGCACCTTC.